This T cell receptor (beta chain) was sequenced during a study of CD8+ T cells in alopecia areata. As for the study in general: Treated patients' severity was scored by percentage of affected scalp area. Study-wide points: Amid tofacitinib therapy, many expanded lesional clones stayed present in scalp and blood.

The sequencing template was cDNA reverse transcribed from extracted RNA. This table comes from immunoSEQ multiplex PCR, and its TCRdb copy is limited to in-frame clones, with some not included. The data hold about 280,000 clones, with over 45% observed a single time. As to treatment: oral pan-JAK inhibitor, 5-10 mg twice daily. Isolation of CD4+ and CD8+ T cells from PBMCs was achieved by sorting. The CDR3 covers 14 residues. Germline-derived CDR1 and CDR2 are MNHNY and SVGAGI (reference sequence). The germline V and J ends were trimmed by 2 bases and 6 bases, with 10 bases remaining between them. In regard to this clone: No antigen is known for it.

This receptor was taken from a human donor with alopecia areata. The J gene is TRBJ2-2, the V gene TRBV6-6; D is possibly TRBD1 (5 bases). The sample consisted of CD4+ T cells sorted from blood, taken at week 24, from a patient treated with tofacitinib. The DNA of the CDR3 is TGTGCCAGCAGTTACAAGGGGTTCGCCGGGGAGCTGTTTTTT. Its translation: CASSYKGFAGELFF.